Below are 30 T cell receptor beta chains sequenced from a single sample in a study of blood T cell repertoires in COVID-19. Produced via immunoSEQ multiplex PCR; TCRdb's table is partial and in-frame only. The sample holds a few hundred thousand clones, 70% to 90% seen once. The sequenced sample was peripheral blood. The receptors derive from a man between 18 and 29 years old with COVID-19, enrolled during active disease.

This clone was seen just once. The CDR3 is CASTGLLRTGELFF. CDR3 coding DNA: TGTGCCAGTACAGGGCTCCTTAGGACCGGGGAGCTGTTTTTT. The chain carries TRBV28 and TRBJ2-2; D is possibly TRBD1 (6 bases). This CDR3 is built from 14 residues. V gave up 9 bases and J gave up 5 bases, with 16 bases separating them. Germline V lookup: CDR1 MDHEN, CDR2 SYDVKM.

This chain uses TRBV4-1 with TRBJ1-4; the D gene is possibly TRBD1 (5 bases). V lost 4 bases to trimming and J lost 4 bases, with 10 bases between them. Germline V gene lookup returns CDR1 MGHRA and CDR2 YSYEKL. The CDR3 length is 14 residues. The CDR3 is CASSRGWSNEKLFF. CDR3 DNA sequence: TGCGCCAGCAGCCGGGGCTGGAGTAATGAAAAACTGTTTTTT.

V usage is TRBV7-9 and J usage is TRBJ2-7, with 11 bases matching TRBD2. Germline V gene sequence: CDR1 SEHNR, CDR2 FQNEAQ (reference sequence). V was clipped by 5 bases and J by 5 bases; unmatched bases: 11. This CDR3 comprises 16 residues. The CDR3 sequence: CASSKSLAGGRDEQYF. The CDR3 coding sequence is TGTGCCAGCAGCAAAAGCCTAGCGGGAGGTAGGGACGAGCAGTACTTC. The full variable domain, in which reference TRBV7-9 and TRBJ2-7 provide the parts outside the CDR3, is DTGVSQNPRHKITKRGQNVTFRCDPISEHNRLYWYRQTLGQGPEFLTYFQNEAQLEKSRLLSDRFSAERPKGSFSTLEIQRTEQGDSAMYLCASSKSLAGGRDEQYFGPGTRLTVT.

The CDR3 bases are TGTGCCAGTGCCCAACAGGGAGTGGGTGGCTACACCTTC. This encodes CASAQQGVGGYTF. The chain joins TRBV19 to TRBJ1-2, with D maybe TRBD1 (6 bases). Trimming cost V 8 bases and J 7 bases, with 17 bases left between them. Germline V CDR1 and CDR2: LNHDA, SQIVND (reference sequence). This CDR3 has 13 residues. The whole variable domain, remainder taken from reference TRBV19 and TRBJ1-2, is DGGITQSPKYLFRKEGQNVTLSCEQNLNHDAMYWYRQDPGQGLRLIYYSQIVNDFQKGDIAEGYSVSREKKESFPLTVTSAQKNPTAFYLCASAQQGVGGYTFGSGTRLTVV.

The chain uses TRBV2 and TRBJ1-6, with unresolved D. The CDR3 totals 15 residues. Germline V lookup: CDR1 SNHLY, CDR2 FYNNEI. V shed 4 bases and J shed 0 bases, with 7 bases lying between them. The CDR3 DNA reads TGTGCCAGCAGTGTGGAGAGCTCCTATAATTCACCCCTCCACTTT. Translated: CASSVESSYNSPLHF.

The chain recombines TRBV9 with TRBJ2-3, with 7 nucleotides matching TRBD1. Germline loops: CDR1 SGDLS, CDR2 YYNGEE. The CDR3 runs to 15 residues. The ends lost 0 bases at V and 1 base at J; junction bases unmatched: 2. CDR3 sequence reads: CASSVVGGGTDTQYF. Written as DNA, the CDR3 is TGTGCCAGCAGCGTAGTAGGGGGCGGCACAGATACGCAGTATTTT.

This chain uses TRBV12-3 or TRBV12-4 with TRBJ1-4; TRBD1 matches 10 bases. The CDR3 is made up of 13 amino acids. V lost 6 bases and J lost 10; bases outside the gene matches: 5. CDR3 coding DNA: TGTGCCAGCAGCTCGGGACAGGGGTTAAAACTGTTTTTT. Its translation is CASSSGQGLKLFF.

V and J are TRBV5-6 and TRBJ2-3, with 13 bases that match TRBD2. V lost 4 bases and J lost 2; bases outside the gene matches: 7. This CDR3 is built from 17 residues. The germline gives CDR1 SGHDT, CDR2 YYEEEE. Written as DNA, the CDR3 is TGTGCCAGCAGCCCCTGGACTAGCGGGAGCACCACAGATACGCAGTATTTT. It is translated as CASSPWTSGSTTDTQYF.

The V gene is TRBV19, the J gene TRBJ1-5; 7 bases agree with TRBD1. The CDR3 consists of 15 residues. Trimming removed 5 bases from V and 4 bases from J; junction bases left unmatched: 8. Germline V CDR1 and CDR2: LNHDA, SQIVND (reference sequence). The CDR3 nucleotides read TGTGCCAGTAGTTTGCGGGACAGCGGAAATCAGCCCCAGCATTTT. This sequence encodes CASSLRDSGNQPQHF.

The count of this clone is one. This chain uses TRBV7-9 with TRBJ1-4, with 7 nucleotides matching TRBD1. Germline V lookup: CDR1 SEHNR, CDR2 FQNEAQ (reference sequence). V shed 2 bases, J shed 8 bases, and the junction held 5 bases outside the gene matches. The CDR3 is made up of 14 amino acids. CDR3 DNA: TGTGCCAGCAGCTTATGGGACAGAACCGAAAAACTGTTTTTT. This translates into CASSLWDRTEKLFF.

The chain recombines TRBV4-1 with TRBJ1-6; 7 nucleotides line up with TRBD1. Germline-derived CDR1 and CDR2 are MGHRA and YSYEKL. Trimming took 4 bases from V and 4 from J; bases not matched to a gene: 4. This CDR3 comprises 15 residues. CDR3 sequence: CASSPGTAYNSPLHF. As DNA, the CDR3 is TGCGCCAGCAGCCCAGGGACAGCGTATAATTCACCCCTCCACTTT.

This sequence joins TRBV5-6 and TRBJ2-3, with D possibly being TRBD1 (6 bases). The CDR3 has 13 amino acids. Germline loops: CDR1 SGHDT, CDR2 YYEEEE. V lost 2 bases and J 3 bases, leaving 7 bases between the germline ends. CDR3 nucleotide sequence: TGTGCCAGCAGCTTCCAGGGGACAGATACGCAGTATTTT. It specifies CASSFQGTDTQYF.

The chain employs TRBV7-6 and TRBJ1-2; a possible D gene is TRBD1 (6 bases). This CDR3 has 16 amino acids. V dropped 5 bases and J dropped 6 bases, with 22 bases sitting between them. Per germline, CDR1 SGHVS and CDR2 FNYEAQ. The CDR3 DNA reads TGTGCCAGCAGCACGTCACAAGGGGGGGGCGTAGATGGCTACACCTTC. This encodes CASSTSQGGGVDGYTF.

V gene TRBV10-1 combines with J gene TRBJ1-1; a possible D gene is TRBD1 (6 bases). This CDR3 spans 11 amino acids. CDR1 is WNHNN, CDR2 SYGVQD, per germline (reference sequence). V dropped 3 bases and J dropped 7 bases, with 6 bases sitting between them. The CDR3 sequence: CASSEGGEAFF. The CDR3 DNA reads TGCGCCAGCAGTGAAGGGGGTGAAGCTTTCTTT.

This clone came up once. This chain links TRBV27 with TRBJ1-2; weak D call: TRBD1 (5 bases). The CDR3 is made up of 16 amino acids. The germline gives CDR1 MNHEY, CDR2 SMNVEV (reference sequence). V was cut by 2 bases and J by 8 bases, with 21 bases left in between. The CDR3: CASSLAGGFKGGGYTF. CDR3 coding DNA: TGTGCCAGCAGTTTAGCTGGGGGGTTTAAAGGCGGCGGCTACACCTTC.

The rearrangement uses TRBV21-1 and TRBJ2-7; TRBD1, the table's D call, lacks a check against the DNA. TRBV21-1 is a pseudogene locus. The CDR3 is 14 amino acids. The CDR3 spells CASSKTGADHEQYF. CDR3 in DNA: TGTGCCAGCAGCAAGACAGGGGCGGACCACGAGCAGTACTTC.

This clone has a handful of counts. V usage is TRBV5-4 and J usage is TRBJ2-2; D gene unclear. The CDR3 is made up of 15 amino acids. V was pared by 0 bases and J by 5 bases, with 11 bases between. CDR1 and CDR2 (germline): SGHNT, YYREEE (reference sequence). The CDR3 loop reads CASSLAPTETGELFF. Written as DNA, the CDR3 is TGTGCCAGCAGCTTGGCCCCAACGGAGACCGGGGAGCTGTTTTTT.

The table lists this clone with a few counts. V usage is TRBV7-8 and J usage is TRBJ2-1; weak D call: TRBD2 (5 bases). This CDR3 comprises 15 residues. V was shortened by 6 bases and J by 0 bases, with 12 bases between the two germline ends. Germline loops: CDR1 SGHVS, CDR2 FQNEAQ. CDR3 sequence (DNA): TGTGCCAGCAGGGCTAGCTACGTCTCCTACAATGAGCAGTTCTTC. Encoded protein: CASRASYVSYNEQFF.

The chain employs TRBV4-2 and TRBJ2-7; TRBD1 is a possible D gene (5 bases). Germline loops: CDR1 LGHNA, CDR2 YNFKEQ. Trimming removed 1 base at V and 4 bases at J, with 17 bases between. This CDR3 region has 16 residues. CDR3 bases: TGTGCCAGCAGCCAAGTCCAATCCGGACAACGATACGAGCAGTACTTC. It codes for CASSQVQSGQRYEQYF.

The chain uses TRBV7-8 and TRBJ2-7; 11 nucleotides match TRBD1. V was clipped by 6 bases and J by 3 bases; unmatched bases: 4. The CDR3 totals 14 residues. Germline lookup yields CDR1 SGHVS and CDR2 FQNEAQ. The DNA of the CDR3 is TGTGCCAGCAGTACCGGGACAGGGGGCTACGAGCAGTACTTC. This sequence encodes CASSTGTGGYEQYF.

The CDR3 coding sequence is TGTGCCAGTAGTATAGCCGGCAGGGGCACAATCAATCAGCCCCAGCATTTT. Its protein product is CASSIAGRGTINQPQHF. This chain connects TRBV19 to TRBJ1-5; D is perhaps TRBD1 (6 bases). With 1 base removed from V and 3 bases from J, the gap between germline ends came to 16 bases. CDR1 is LNHDA, CDR2 SQIVND, per germline (reference sequence). There are 17 residues in the CDR3.

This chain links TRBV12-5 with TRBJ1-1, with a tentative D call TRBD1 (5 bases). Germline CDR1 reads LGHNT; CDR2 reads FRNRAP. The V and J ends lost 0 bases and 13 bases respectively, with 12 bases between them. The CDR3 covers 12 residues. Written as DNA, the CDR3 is TGTGCTAGTGGTTTGGTATCGACAGCCAATTTCTTT. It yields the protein CASGLVSTANFF.

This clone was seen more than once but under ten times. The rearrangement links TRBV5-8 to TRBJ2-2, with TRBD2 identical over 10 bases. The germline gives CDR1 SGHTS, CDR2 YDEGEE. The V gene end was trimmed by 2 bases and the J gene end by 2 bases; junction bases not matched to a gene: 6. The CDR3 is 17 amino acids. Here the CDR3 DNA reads TGTGCCAGCAGCTTCCCTCTAGCGGGGGACAACACCGGGGAGCTGTTTTTT. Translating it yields CASSFPLAGDNTGELFF.

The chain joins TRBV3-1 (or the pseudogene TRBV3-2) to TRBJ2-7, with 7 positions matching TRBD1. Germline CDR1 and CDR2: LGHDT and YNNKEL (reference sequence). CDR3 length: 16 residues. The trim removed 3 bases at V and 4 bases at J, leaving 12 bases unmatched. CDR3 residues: CASSHLRQGWLYEQYF. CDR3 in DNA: TGTGCCAGCAGCCACCTGAGACAGGGTTGGTTATACGAGCAGTACTTC.

CDR3 residues: CASSQPTRAGRLDTQYF. The CDR3, as DNA: TGCGCCAGCAGCCAACCCACGCGAGCGGGGAGGTTAGATACGCAGTATTTT. The rearrangement links TRBV4-1 to TRBJ2-3, with TRBD2 matching 7 bases. Trimming at V came to 2 bases and at J to 5 bases, leaving 13 bases not matched to a gene. The germline gives CDR1 MGHRA, CDR2 YSYEKL. This CDR3 is 17 amino acids long.

The DNA for the CDR3 is TGTGCCAGCTCCCCTGGCAGGGGATATCGGGGCTACACCTTC. Residues: CASSPGRGYRGYTF. The gene calls are TRBV18 and TRBJ1-2; maybe TRBD1 (6 bases). Germline V gene lookup returns CDR1 KGHSH and CDR2 LQKENI. The CDR3 is 14 residues long. Trimming pared 6 bases from V and 8 bases from J, leaving 19 bases between.

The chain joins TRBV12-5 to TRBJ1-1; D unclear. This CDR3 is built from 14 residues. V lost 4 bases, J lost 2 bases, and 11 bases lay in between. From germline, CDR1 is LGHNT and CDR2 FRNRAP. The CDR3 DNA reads TGTGCTAGTGGTTACGGACTTTTAAACACTGAAGCTTTCTTT. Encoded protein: CASGYGLLNTEAFF.

This CDR3 reads CASTPRMNTEAFF. DNA for the CDR3: TGTGCCAGCACCCCCAGAATGAACACTGAAGCTTTCTTT. The genes are TRBV6-5 and TRBJ1-1; D unresolved. The germline V and J ends were trimmed by 7 bases and 0 bases, with 9 bases remaining between them. From germline, CDR1 is MNHEY and CDR2 SVGAGI. The CDR3 runs 13 residues.

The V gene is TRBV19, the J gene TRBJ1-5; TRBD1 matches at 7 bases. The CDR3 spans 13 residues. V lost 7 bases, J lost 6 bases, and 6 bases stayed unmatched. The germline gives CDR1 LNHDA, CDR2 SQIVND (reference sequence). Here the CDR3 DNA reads TGTGCCAGTACCAAGGACAGGAGTCAGCCCCAGCATTTT. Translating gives CASTKDRSQPQHF.

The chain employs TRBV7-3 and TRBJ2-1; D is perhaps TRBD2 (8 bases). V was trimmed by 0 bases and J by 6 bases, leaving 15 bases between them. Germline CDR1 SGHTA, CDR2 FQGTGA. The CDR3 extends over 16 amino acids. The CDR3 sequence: CASSLTYREGANEQFF. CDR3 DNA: TGTGCCAGCAGCTTAACGTACCGGGAGGGGGCCAATGAGCAGTTCTTC.